The subject of this entry is one T cell receptor (beta chain). The entry originates in a study of PD-L1 blockade in urothelial cancer. This CDR3 is built from 15 residues. Germline loops: CDR1 MNHEY, CDR2 SVGAGI. V was trimmed by 2 bases and J by 7 bases, leaving 14 bases between them. Templates that were synthetic TCR analogs were spiked into each PCR. The data were produced by immunoSEQ multiplex PCR, yet TCRdb's version contains in-frame clones alone and is incomplete. Among about 84,000 clones listed, around 80% were seen once. The sample consisted of PBMCs, taken around atezolizumab (anti-PD-L1) treatment. This clonotype was obtained from a man in his sixties or seventies with urothelial cancer. The chain combines TRBV6-5 with TRBJ2-2; a weak D match, TRBD2 (6 bases). The CDR3 is CASSYASSVGGELFF. In DNA, the CDR3 is TGTGCCAGCAGTTACGCTTCTAGCGTCGGCGGGGAGCTGTTTTTT.